The rows below give T cell receptor beta chains drawn from one sample of a study of human T cells and chemical hapten exposure. One entry per CDR3 protein, called by TCRdb with MiXCR from the RACE reads. The data contain approximately 90,000 distinct CDR3 sequences, 9.5% to 15% of them singletons. The input for sequencing was whole blood, taken in connection with sensitization to the hapten diphenylcyclopropenone (DPC). The source is a middle-aged woman with alopecia areata. Some clones in this sample may be carry-over from other donors' samples. CDR3s include the opening cysteine and the closing phenylalanine or tryptophan. A D gene is named only where the DNA matches it firmly. Clone size appears in some rows only: once, few, many, or a class for an expanded clone.

j_call v_call clone_size d_call cdr3_aa cdr3_nt
TRBJ1-3 TRBV7-2 few . CASSPRGGDSGNTIYF TGTGCCAGCAGCCCACGTGGCGGGGACTCTGGAAACACCATATATTTT
TRBJ2-5 TRBV5-1 few . CASSLWAEETQYF TGCGCCAGCAGCCTTTGGGCAGAAGAGACCCAGTACTTC
TRBJ2-1 TRBV6-6 . TRBD1 CASRHGQGPYNEQFF TGTGCCAGCAGACACGGACAGGGGCCTTACAATGAGCAGTTCTTC
TRBJ2-1 TRBV21-1 few . CASRDRTDRGIHRYNEQFF TGTGCCAGCAGGGATAGAACGGACAGGGGAATTCACCGCTACAATGAGCAGTTCTTC
TRBJ2-1 TRBV12-3/TRBV12-4 . TRBD1 CASSWWAGQGAYEQFF TGTGCCAGCAGCTGGTGGGCGGGACAGGGGGCATATGAGCAGTTCTTC
TRBJ2-4 TRBV6-2/TRBV6-3 . TRBD2 CASRAGGSIQYF TGTGCCAGCAGAGCGGGGGGTAGCATTCAGTACTTC
TRBJ2-6 TRBV7-7 . . CASSLEDAGANVLTF TGTGCTAGCAGCTTAGAGGACGCTGGGGCCAACGTCCTGACTTTC
TRBJ2-2 TRBV11-2 few . CASSLDLLAAGELFF TGTGCCAGCAGCTTAGATCTTCTAGCTGCCGGGGAGCTGTTTTTT
TRBJ2-1 TRBV5-1 few . CASSEVNEQFF TGCGCCAGCAGTGAGGTCAATGAGCAGTTCTTC
TRBJ2-5 TRBV24-1 many . CATSDRGARDLETQYF TGTGCCACCAGTGACCGGGGGGCGCGAGATTTGGAGACCCAGTACTTC
TRBJ2-4 TRBV6-2/TRBV6-3 many . CASSHRLQGGDIQYF TGTGCCAGCAGCCACAGGTTACAAGGAGGGGACATTCAGTACTTC
TRBJ2-7 TRBV19 many . CASSFGGRRGNSYEQYF TGTGCCAGTAGTTTCGGTGGTCGGCGGGGTAACTCCTACGAGCAGTACTTC
TRBJ2-7 TRBV4-1 few TRBD2 CASSPLGGAGYEQYF TGCGCCAGCAGCCCCTTGGGAGGGGCGGGGTACGAGCAGTACTTC